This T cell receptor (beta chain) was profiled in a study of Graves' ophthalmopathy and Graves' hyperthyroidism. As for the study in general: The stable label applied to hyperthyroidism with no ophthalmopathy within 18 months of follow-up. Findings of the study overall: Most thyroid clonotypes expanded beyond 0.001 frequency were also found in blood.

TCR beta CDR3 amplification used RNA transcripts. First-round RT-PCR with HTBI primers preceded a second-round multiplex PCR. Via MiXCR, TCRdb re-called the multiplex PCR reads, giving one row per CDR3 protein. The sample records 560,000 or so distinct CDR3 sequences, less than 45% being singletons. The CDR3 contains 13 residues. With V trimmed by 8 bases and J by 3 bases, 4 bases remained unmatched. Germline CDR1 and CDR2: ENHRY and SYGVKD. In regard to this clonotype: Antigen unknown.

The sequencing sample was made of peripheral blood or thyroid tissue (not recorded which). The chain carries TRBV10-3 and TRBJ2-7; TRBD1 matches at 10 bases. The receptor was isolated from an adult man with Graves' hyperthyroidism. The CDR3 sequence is CAIGTGELYEQYF. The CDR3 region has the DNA TGTGCCATCGGGACAGGGGAACTCTACGAGCAGTACTTC.